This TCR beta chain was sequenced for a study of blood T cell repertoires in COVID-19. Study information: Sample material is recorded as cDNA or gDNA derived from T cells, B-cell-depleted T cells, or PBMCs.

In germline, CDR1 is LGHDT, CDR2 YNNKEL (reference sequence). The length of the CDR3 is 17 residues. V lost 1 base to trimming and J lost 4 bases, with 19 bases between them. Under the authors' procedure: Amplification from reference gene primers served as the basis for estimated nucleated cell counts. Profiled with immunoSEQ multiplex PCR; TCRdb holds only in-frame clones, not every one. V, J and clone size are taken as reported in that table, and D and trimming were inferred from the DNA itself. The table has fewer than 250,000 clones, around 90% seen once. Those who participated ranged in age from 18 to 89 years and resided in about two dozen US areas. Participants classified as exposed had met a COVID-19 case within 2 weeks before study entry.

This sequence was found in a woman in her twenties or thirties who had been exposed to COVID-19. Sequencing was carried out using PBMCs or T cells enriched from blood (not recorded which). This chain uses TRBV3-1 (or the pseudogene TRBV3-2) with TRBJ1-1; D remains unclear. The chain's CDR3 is CASSQVGGFVIGTEAFF. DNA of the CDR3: TGTGCCAGCAGCCAAGTAGGAGGGTTTGTTATCGGCACTGAAGCTTTCTTT.